The 32 T cell receptor beta chains below were found in one sample sequenced in a study of T cell repertoires in cytomegalovirus infection. From the reads, TCRdb called clonotypes with MiXCR, one entry per CDR3 protein. The sample lists 100,000 or so distinct CDR3 sequences, approximately 30% occurring once. Their antigens remain unidentified. This material consisted of CD8+ T cells from cultured PBMCs, taken from culture after CMV antigen stimulation. All receptors derive from a human donor in good health (CMV status not recorded). Some clones in this sample may be carry-over from other donors' samples.

The V call is TRBV3-1, the J call TRBJ1-2; D is perhaps TRBD1 (6 bases). The germline V gene has CDR1 LGHDT and CDR2 YNNKEL (reference sequence). Trimming stripped 2 bases from V and 4 bases from J, with 8 bases between. CDR3 size: 13 residues. In DNA form, the CDR3 reads TGTGCCAGCAGCCAACGGGGGGCCTATGGCTACACCTTC. Residues: CASSQRGAYGYTF.

J is TRBJ1-1 and V is TRBV6-5; 11 bases align to TRBD1. After removal of 3 bases from V and 2 bases from J, the junction contained 5 bases not matched to a gene. CDR3 length: 16 amino acids. Germline CDR1 reads MNHEY; CDR2 reads SVGAGI. The chain's CDR3 is CASSYPRTGGNTEAFF. The CDR3 DNA sequence: TGTGCCAGCAGTTATCCAAGGACAGGGGGCAACACTGAAGCTTTCTTT.

The chain employs TRBV12-3 or TRBV12-4 and TRBJ1-5, with D possibly being TRBD1 (6 bases). The CDR3 has 13 amino acids. Trimming cost V 1 base and J 6 bases, with 7 bases left between them. CDR3 region: CASSLGGPQPQHF. The CDR3 DNA follows: TGTGCCAGCAGTTTAGGGGGGCCTCAGCCCCAGCATTTT.

The chain employs TRBV12-3 or TRBV12-4 and TRBJ2-2; tentative D call: TRBD2 (6 bases). V lost 6 bases, J lost 6 bases, and 17 bases lay in between. The CDR3 runs to 15 residues. The CDR3 sequence is CASSPSGGVSGELFF. The CDR3 DNA sequence: TGTGCCAGCAGCCCCTCCGGCGGGGTCTCCGGGGAGCTGTTTTTT.

This clonotype was seen at least ten times. The gene calls are TRBV7-6 and TRBJ1-2; TRBD1 matches at 10 bases. CDR3 length: 14 residues. Germline-derived CDR1 and CDR2 are SGHVS and FNYEAQ. The V gene end was trimmed by 3 bases and the J gene end by 7 bases; junction bases not matched to a gene: 5. Written as DNA, the CDR3 is TGTGCCAGCAGCTTGGGGACAGGGGAGGTTGGCTACACCTTC. It is translated as CASSLGTGEVGYTF. The full variable domain, with the rest looked up from reference TRBV7-6 and TRBJ1-2, is GAGVSQSPRYKVTKRGQDVALRCDPISGHVSLYWYRQALGQGPEFLTYFNYEAQQDKSGLPNDRFSAERPEGSISTLTIQRTEQRDSAMYRCASSLGTGEVGYTFGSGTRLTVV.

This clonotype has just a few counts. This chain links TRBV12-3 or TRBV12-4 with TRBJ1-2; weak D call: TRBD1 (5 bases). The V gene lost 5 bases and the J gene lost 8 bases, with 18 bases spanning the gap. The CDR3 has 14 residues. The DNA for the CDR3 is TGTGCCAGCAGTAACGGGGGACCCGCCTACGGCTACACCTTC. As protein: CASSNGGPAYGYTF.

The sample holds a few counts of this clonotype. J is TRBJ2-1 and V is TRBV5-5; D call uncertain. CDR3 length equals 15 residues. Trimming stripped 6 bases from V and 10 bases from J, with 23 bases between. CDR1 is SGHKS and CDR2 is YYEKEE in the germline V gene (reference sequence). The CDR3 loop reads CASTVDDPFYGEQFF. DNA of the CDR3: TGTGCCAGCACCGTGGACGATCCTTTCTACGGGGAGCAGTTCTTC.

This chain uses TRBV5-5 with TRBJ1-1, with D unclear. Germline V gene lookup returns CDR1 SGHKS and CDR2 YYEKEE (reference sequence). The CDR3 spans 11 residues. V lost 9 bases and J 3 bases, leaving 9 bases between the germline ends. The CDR3 bases are TGTGCCATGGACGCGGACACTGAAGCTTTCTTT. Encoded protein: CAMDADTEAFF.

The rearrangement links TRBV3-1 to TRBJ2-5, with TRBD2 matching 8 bases. Per germline, CDR1 LGHDT and CDR2 YNNKEL (reference sequence). The CDR3 spans 16 residues. J lost 2 bases, V lost 4 bases, and 9 bases had no gene match. CDR3 sequence reads: CASSLLGGGRQETQYF. The CDR3 nucleotides read TGTGCCAGCAGCCTCCTCGGGGGGGGACGGCAAGAGACCCAGTACTTC.

V and J are TRBV28 and TRBJ2-5; D is perhaps TRBD1 (5 bases). Trimming took off 7 bases at V and 5 bases at J, with 23 bases between the two ends. This CDR3 contains 16 residues. Germline-derived CDR1 and CDR2 are MDHEN and SYDVKM. CDR3 coding DNA: TGTGCCAGCAATAGGAACAGGCGCTACGTTGGGGAGACCCAGTACTTC. It yields the protein CASNRNRRYVGETQYF.

This clonotype was detected ten times or more. J is TRBJ1-3 and V is TRBV10-3, with TRBD1 identical over 8 bases. This CDR3 has 14 amino acids. Germline V gene data show CDR1 as ENHRY and CDR2 as SYGVKD. V trimming: 8 bases; J trimming: 2 bases; junction bases outside the gene matches: 5. CDR3 region: CAIHGTGTGNTIYF. CDR3 nucleotides: TGTGCCATCCACGGGACAGGCACTGGAAACACCATATATTTT.

This clonotype has at least ten counts. V gene TRBV7-2 combines with J gene TRBJ2-3, with 8 bases lining up with TRBD2. The CDR3 totals 16 residues. The germline gives CDR1 SGHTA, CDR2 FQGNSA. The junction had 7 bases not matched to a gene; V was cut back by 5 bases and J by 0 bases. CDR3 loop: CASSRFPSGSTDTQYF. The DNA of the CDR3 is TGTGCCAGCAGCCGTTTTCCTAGCGGGAGCACAGATACGCAGTATTTT.

This clonotype has just a few counts. The chain recombines TRBV7-2 with TRBJ2-7, with 12 bases matching TRBD2. V was pared by 5 bases and J by 4 bases, with 12 bases of the junction left unmatched. This CDR3 region has 17 residues. Germline CDR1 is SGHTA and CDR2 is FQGNSA. Here the CDR3 reads CASSLQGLAGSVYEQYF. DNA of the CDR3: TGTGCCAGCAGCCTCCAGGGACTAGCGGGTAGTGTGTACGAGCAGTACTTC.

The chain employs TRBV27 and TRBJ1-2, with D possibly being TRBD1 (5 bases). The V gene lost 6 bases and the J gene lost 0 bases, with 8 bases spanning the gap. CDR3 length: 13 amino acids. In germline, CDR1 is MNHEY, CDR2 SMNVEV (reference sequence). The CDR3 spells CASRDNTNYGYTF. The CDR3 DNA reads TGTGCCAGCAGGGACAATACTAACTATGGCTACACCTTC.

The chain uses TRBV12-3 or TRBV12-4 and TRBJ1-6; unclear D gene. V was trimmed by 5 bases and J by 1 base, leaving 12 bases between them. The CDR3 extends over 16 amino acids. The chain's CDR3 is CASSNTWASYNSPLHF. The CDR3 nucleotides are TGTGCCAGCAGTAATACCTGGGCGTCCTATAATTCACCCCTCCACTTT.

This clonotype turned up a few times. This sequence joins TRBV7-2 and TRBJ1-2; TRBD1 matches at 10 bases. Germline V lookup: CDR1 SGHTA, CDR2 FQGNSA. V lost 5 bases to trimming and J lost 3 bases; unmatched junction nucleotides: 9. The CDR3 is 16 amino acids. The CDR3 sequence is CASSSPDRGLYYGYTF. The CDR3 nucleotides read TGTGCCAGCAGCAGCCCGGACAGGGGGTTGTACTATGGCTACACCTTC.

This clonotype was picked up a small number of times. V gene TRBV5-1 combines with J gene TRBJ2-7; tentatively, D is TRBD1 (6 bases). The CDR3 contains 13 residues. Deletions cut 4 bases from V and 3 bases from J, with 11 bases between. The germline CDR1 and CDR2 sequences are SGHRS and YFSETQ. The CDR3 sequence is CASSRDIYYEQYF. Written as DNA, the CDR3 is TGCGCCAGCAGCCGGGACATCTACTACGAGCAGTACTTC. Complete variable domain (other parts from reference TRBV5-1 and TRBJ2-7): KAGVTQTPRYLIKTRGQQVTLSCSPISGHRSVSWYQQTPGQGLQFLFEYFSETQRNKGNFPGRFSGRQFSNSRSEMNVSTLELGDSALYLCASSRDIYYEQYFGPGTRLTVT.

This clonotype has only a few counts. This chain links TRBV7-9 with TRBJ1-6; D unclear. The ends were cut back, 5 bases at V and 4 bases at J, with 9 bases in the middle. CDR3 length: 14 residues. Germline V gives CDR1 SEHNR, CDR2 FQNEAQ (reference sequence). This CDR3 reads CASSPLGYNSPLHF. CDR3 nucleotides: TGTGCCAGCAGCCCCTTGGGTTATAATTCACCCCTCCACTTT.

The chain is built from TRBV5-1 and TRBJ1-3; a weak D match, TRBD1 (6 bases). The V end lost 2 bases, the J end lost 4 bases, and 16 bases lay between the germline ends. The CDR3 is 16 amino acids. Germline V lookup: CDR1 SGHRS, CDR2 YFSETQ. The CDR3: CASSFEPTGPGNTIYF. The CDR3 nucleotides read TGCGCCAGCAGCTTCGAGCCAACAGGGCCGGGAAACACCATATATTTT.

This clonotype was detected ten times or more. The chain is built from TRBV11-2 and TRBJ1-5; 8 bases map to TRBD1. Germline V gives CDR1 SGHAT, CDR2 FQNNGV. The ends lost 4 bases at V and 1 base at J; junction bases unmatched: 3. The CDR3 is made up of 15 amino acids. The CDR3 region has the DNA TGTGCCAGCAGCTCGGACAGGGCAAGCAATCAGCCCCAGCATTTT. This sequence encodes CASSSDRASNQPQHF.

This clonotype appeared many times. The CDR3 is CASSYSPTGWNGYTF. The CDR3 DNA reads as TGTGCCAGCAGTTACTCCCCGACAGGGTGGAATGGCTACACCTTC. The gene calls are TRBV6-5 and TRBJ1-2; 7 bases match TRBD1. Trimming at V came to 0 bases and at J to 6 bases, leaving 7 bases not matched to a gene. The CDR3 has 15 residues. CDR1 MNHEY and CDR2 SVGAGI come from the germline V gene.

The rearrangement joins TRBV4-1 to TRBJ1-6; D gene ambiguous. The CDR3 length is 20 residues. The V end was cut by 11 bases, the J end by 7 bases, with 36 bases between. Germline CDR1 reads MGHRA; CDR2 reads YSYEKL. DNA of the CDR3: TGCGCCCTCCTCCCTTTAGGTCGCTTATTACTTATCGATTTAAATTCACCCCTCCACTTT. Its protein is CALLPLGRLLLIDLNSPLHF.

This clonotype occurred a few times. The chain couples TRBV13 to TRBJ2-3; D unresolved. The germline gives CDR1 PRHDT, CDR2 FYEKMQ (reference sequence). Trimming cost V 8 bases and J 0 bases, with 9 bases left between them. CDR3 length: 13 residues. CDR3 sequence: CASGYGSTDTQYF. The CDR3 bases are TGTGCCAGCGGCTATGGCAGCACAGATACGCAGTATTTT.

Points on this clonotype: One end of the junction does not line up with germline, which may come from a read error. The gene calls are TRBV12-3 or TRBV12-4 and TRBJ1-4, with D unclear. The length of the CDR3 is 16 residues. CDR3 amino acids: CASSLGPSATKEKLFF. The CDR3 nucleotides are TGTGCCAGCAGTTTAGGCCCGAGTGCAACTAAAGAAAAACTGTTTTTT.

This clonotype has a handful of counts. The chain links TRBV20-1 to TRBJ2-5; 16 positions match TRBD2. The CDR3 contains 21 residues. The V gene end was trimmed by 1 base and the J gene end by 0 bases; junction bases not matched to a gene: 14. Germline-derived CDR1 and CDR2 are DFQATT and SNEGSKA (reference sequence). CDR3 in DNA: TGCAGTGCTAGAGGGTCTGGGACTAGCGGGGGGGGCGGGTTCGACCAAGAGACCCAGTACTTC. Its protein product is CSARGSGTSGGGGFDQETQYF.

This chain joins TRBV7-9 and TRBJ1-2; the D is unclear. The V end lost 7 bases, the J end lost 6 bases, and 12 bases lay between the germline ends. The CDR3 length is 12 residues. CDR1 is SEHNR, CDR2 FQNEAQ, per germline (reference sequence). The CDR3 DNA reads as TGTGCCAGCAAGGACCAACGCGATGGCTACACCTTC. Protein sequence: CASKDQRDGYTF.

This clonotype was observed a handful of times. The V and J genes are TRBV28 and TRBJ2-1; 8 bases fit TRBD2. CDR3 length: 17 amino acids. The germline V gene has CDR1 MDHEN and CDR2 SYDVKM. Unmatched junction bases numbered 16, after V lost 8 bases and J lost 4 bases. The CDR3 region has the DNA TGTGCCAGCTCGTCTTGGAGAACAGCGGGGGTTTACAATGAGCAGTTCTTC. Its protein is CASSSWRTAGVYNEQFF.

This clonotype was detected ten times or more. V and J are TRBV27 and TRBJ2-3, with unresolved D. Trimming removed 5 bases from V and 1 base from J, with 13 bases in between. CDR1 is MNHEY, CDR2 SMNVEV, per germline (reference sequence). This CDR3 has 15 residues. CDR3 bases: TGTGCCAGCAGTCCGACCCTACCTCGCACAGATACGCAGTATTTT. Amino acids: CASSPTLPRTDTQYF.

The rearrangement uses TRBV12-3 or TRBV12-4 and TRBJ1-5, with D uncertain. This CDR3 comprises 16 residues. V gave up 4 bases and J gave up 1 base, with 14 bases separating them. The CDR3: CASSSVPAGSNQPQHF. Here the CDR3 DNA reads TGTGCCAGCAGTTCGGTCCCAGCCGGAAGCAATCAGCCCCAGCATTTT.

The genes are TRBV6-6 and TRBJ2-2; 7 bases align to TRBD2. CDR3 length: 16 amino acids. Germline assignment: CDR1 MNHNY and CDR2 SVGAGI (reference sequence). J was trimmed by 0 bases and V by 7 bases; bases with no gene match: 8. The CDR3 DNA is TGTGCCAGCAATGACCCGGGACTATCGAACACCGGGGAGCTGTTTTTT. Translated, it gives CASNDPGLSNTGELFF.

This clonotype occurred a few times. V gene TRBV28 combines with J gene TRBJ1-2; D is possibly TRBD1 (5 bases). Germline V gives CDR1 MDHEN, CDR2 SYDVKM. This CDR3 is 13 amino acids long. V was shortened by 5 bases and J by 8 bases, with 15 bases between the two germline ends. The CDR3 protein is CASSLPGGGGYTF. DNA for the CDR3: TGTGCCAGCAGTCTCCCCGGCGGGGGGGGCTACACCTTC.

This clonotype was observed a few times. This chain uses TRBV5-6 with TRBJ1-1, with D hard to call. Germline V CDR1 and CDR2: SGHDT, YYEEEE. Trimming left V 1 base short and J 7 bases short, with 17 bases between. The CDR3 is 15 amino acids. CDR3 bases: TGTGCCAGCAGCTTGCGGGATAGGCAAGCCCTTGAAGCTTTCTTT. Amino acids: CASSLRDRQALEAFF. The full variable domain, with the rest looked up from reference TRBV5-6 and TRBJ1-1, is DAGVTQSPTHLIKTRGQQVTLRCSPKSGHDTVSWYQQALGQGPQFIFQYYEEEERQRGNFPDRFSGHQFPNYSSELNVNALLLGDSALYLCASSLRDRQALEAFFGQGTRLTVV.